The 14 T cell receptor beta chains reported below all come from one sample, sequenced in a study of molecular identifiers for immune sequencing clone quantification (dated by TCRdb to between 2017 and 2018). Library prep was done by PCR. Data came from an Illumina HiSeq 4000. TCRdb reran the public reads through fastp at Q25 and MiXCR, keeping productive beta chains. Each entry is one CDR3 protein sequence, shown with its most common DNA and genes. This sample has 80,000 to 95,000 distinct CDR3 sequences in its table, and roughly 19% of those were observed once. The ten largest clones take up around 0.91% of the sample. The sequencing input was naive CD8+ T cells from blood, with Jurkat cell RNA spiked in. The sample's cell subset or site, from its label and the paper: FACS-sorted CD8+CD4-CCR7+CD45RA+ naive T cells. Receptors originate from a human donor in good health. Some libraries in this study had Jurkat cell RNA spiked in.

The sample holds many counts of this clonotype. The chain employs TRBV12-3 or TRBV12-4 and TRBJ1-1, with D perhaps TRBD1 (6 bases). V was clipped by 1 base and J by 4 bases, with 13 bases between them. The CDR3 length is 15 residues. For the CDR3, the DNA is TGTGCCAGCAGTTTAGTGAGAGGGGGACTCACTGAAGCTTTCTTT. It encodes CASSLVRGGLTEAFF.

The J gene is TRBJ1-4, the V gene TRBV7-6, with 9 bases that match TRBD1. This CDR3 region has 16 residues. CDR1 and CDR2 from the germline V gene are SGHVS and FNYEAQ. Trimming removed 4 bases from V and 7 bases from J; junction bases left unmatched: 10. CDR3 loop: CASSSPGQGFPEKLFF. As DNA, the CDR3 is TGTGCCAGCAGCTCACCGGGACAGGGCTTTCCTGAAAAACTGTTTTTT.

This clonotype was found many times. The CDR3 protein is CASSFQGLVNGYTF. CDR3 DNA sequence: TGTGCCAGCAGTTTTCAGGGGTTGGTTAATGGCTACACCTTC. The genes are TRBV27 and TRBJ1-2; the D gene is possibly TRBD1 (6 bases). V shed 3 bases and J shed 6 bases, with 14 bases lying between them. Germline V lookup: CDR1 MNHEY, CDR2 SMNVEV (reference sequence). CDR3 length: 14 residues.

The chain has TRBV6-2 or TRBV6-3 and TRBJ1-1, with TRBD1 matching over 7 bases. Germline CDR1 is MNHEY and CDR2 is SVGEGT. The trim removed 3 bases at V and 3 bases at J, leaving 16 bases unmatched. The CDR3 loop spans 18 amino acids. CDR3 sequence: CASSYGRDSRIMDTEAFF. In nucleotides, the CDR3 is TGTGCCAGCAGTTATGGGCGGGACAGCAGGATTATGGACACTGAAGCTTTCTTT.

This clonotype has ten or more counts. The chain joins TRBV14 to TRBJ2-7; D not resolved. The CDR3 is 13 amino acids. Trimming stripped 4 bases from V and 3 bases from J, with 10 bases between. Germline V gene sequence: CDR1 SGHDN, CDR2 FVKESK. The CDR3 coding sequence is TGTGCCAGCAGCCCTTTCCCGAACTACGAGCAGTACTTC. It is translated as CASSPFPNYEQYF.

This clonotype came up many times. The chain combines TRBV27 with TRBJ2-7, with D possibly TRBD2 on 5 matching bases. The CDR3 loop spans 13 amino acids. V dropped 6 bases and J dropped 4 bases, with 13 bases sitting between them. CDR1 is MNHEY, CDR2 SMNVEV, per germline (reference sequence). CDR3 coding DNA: TGTGCCAGCAGACCCTCTCCGGGGTACGAGCAGTACTTC. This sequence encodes CASRPSPGYEQYF.

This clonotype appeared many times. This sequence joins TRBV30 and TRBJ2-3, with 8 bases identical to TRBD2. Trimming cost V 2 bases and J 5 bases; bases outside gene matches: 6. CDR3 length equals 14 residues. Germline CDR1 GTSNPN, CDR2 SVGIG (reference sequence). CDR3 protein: CAWSLSGEGDTQYF. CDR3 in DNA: TGTGCCTGGAGTCTTAGCGGGGAAGGAGATACGCAGTATTTT.

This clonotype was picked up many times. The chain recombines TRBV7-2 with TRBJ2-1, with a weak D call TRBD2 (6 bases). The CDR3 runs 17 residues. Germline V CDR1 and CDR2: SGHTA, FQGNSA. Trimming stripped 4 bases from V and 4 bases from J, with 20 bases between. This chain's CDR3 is CASSSRTRGLHYNEQFF. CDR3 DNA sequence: TGTGCCAGCAGCTCTCGAACCCGAGGACTACATTACAATGAGCAGTTCTTC.

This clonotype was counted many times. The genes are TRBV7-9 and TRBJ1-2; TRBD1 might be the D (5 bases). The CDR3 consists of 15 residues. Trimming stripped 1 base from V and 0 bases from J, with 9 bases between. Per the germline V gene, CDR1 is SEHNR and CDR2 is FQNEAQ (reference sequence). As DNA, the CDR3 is TGTGCCAGCAGCTTAGGACAGCCAACTAACTATGGCTACACCTTC. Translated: CASSLGQPTNYGYTF.

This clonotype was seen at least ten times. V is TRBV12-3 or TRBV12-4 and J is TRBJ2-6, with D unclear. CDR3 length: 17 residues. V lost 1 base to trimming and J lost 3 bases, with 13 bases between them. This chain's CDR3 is CASSLGEGFGGANVLTF. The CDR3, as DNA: TGTGCCAGCAGTTTAGGGGAAGGGTTCGGTGGGGCCAACGTCCTGACTTTC.

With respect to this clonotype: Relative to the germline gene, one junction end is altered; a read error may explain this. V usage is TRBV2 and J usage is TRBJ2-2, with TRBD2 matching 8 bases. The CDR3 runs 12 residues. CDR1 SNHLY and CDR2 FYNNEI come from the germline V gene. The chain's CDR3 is CVSGGDTGELFF. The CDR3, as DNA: TGTGTCAGCGGGGGAGACACCGGGGAGCTGTTTTTT.

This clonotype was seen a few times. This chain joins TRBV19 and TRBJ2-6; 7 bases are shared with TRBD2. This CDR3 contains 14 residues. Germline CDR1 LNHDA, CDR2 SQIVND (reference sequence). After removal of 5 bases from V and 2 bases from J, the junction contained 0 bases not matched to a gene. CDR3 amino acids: CASSAGAGANVLTF. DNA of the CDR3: TGTGCCAGTAGTGCGGGGGCTGGGGCCAACGTCCTGACTTTC.

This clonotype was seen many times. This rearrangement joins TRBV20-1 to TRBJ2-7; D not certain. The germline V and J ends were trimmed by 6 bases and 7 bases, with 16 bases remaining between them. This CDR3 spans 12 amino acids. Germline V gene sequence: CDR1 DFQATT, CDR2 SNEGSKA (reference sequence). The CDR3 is CSARTRAGEQYF. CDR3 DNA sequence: TGCAGTGCCCGAACCCGGGCTGGGGAGCAGTACTTC.

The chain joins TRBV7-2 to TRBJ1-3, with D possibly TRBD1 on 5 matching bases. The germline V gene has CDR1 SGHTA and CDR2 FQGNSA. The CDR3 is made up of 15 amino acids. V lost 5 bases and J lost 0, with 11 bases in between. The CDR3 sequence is CASSPGRSSGNTIYF. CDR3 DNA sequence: TGTGCCAGCAGCCCGGGACGGAGCTCTGGAAACACCATATATTTT.